The rows below give T cell receptor beta chains drawn from one sample of a study of radiation and T cells in renal cell carcinoma. This table comes from immunoSEQ multiplex PCR, and its TCRdb copy is limited to in-frame clones, with some not included. The sample has more than 120,000 clones; 86% are singletons. The sequencing here drew on blood, taken from a patient whose treatment included radiotherapy and nephrectomy. Every receptor here comes from a woman aged 50 to 65 with renal cell carcinoma. The CDR3 runs from the conserved cysteine through the conserved F or W. Fields, in order: clone size, V gene, D gene, J gene, CDR3 protein, CDR3 DNA. D genes are given only for firm matches. Rows may omit the clone size; those that give it use once, few, many or a size class.

NA	TRBV10-1	NA	TRBJ2-1	CASSDSGTHNEQFF	TGCGCCAGCAGTGATTCCGGGACGCACAATGAGCAGTTCTTC
NA	TRBV5-8	TRBD1	TRBJ1-1	CAGRRDTGGSTEAFF	TGTGCCGGCCGGAGGGACACAGGGGGTAGCACTGAAGCTTTCTTT
NA	TRBV7-3	TRBD1	TRBJ2-7	CASSSLTGEEQYF	TGTGCCAGCAGCTCGCTGACAGGGGAGGAGCAGTACTTC
NA	TRBV9	NA	TRBJ2-3	CASSTRGARTDTQYF	TGTGCCAGCAGCACCCGGGGGGCCCGCACAGATACGCAGTATTTT
NA	TRBV7-8	NA	TRBJ2-7	CASSLPQGYEQYF	TGTGCCAGCAGCTTACCCCAGGGTTACGAGCAGTACTTC
NA	TRBV11-2	NA	TRBJ1-1	CASSLSGLGTEAFF	TGTGCCAGCAGCTTATCAGGGTTGGGCACTGAAGCTTTCTTT
few	TRBV10-1	NA	TRBJ2-1	CASSETVGLLPPEQFF	TGCGCCAGCAGTGAGACGGTAGGACTTCTACCCCCTGAGCAGTTCTTC
NA	TRBV5-1	NA	TRBJ2-2	CASSLGLRLAQNTGELFF	TGCGCCAGCAGCTTGGGGTTACGGCTAGCCCAGAACACCGGGGAGCTGTTTTTT
once	TRBV7-9	NA	TRBJ1-1	CASSLPPHTEAFF	TGTGCCAGCAGCTTACCCCCCCACACTGAAGCTTTCTTT
NA	TRBV6-5	TRBD1	TRBJ2-7	CASSYSTGIYEQYF	TGTGCCAGCAGTTACTCGACAGGGATCTACGAGCAGTACTTC
NA	TRBV21-1	NA	TRBJ1-4	CASSPLREKLFF	TGTGCCAGCAGCCCTCTGAGGGAAAAACTGTTTTTT
NA	TRBV28	TRBD1	TRBJ1-1	CATDRGAGSTEAFF	TGTGCCACGGACAGGGGAGCTGGGAGCACTGAAGCTTTCTTT
NA	TRBV9	NA	TRBJ1-3	CASSAGGVGNTIYF	TGTGCCAGCAGCGCTGGGGGGGTAGGAAACACCATATATTTT
once	TRBV7-2	NA	TRBJ2-7	CASSLGTAYEQYF	TGTGCCAGCAGCTTAGGGACAGCCTACGAGCAGTACTTC
NA	TRBV2	NA	TRBJ1-2	CASSEVGSPYGYTF	TGTGCCAGCAGTGAAGTGGGGTCCCCCTATGGCTACACCTTC
NA	TRBV5-6	TRBD1	TRBJ2-5	CASSWGQGETQYF	TGTGCCAGCAGTTGGGGACAGGGAGAGACCCAGTACTTC
NA	TRBV25-1	TRBD2	TRBJ2-3	CASSVGLADTDTQYF	TGTGCCAGCAGTGTAGGACTAGCGGACACAGATACGCAGTATTTT
NA	TRBV11-3	NA	TRBJ1-1	CASSADRGYGWTSSPEAFF	TGTGCCAGCAGCGCTGATCGGGGTTATGGATGGACATCCAGCCCTGAAGCTTTCTTT
NA	TRBV28	NA	TRBJ1-2	CASKEANYGYTF	TGTGCCAGCAAGGAGGCAAACTATGGCTACACCTTC
NA	TRBV10-1	NA	TRBJ1-6	CASSDSGKSPLHF	TGCGCCAGCAGTGATTCAGGGAAATCACCCCTCCACTTT
NA	TRBV28	TRBD1	TRBJ1-2	CASSLATGGLSNYGYTF	TGTGCCAGCAGTTTAGCGACAGGGGGTTTATCTAACTATGGCTACACCTTC
NA	TRBV19	TRBD2	TRBJ2-1	CASSISSRTSGYYNEQFF	TGTGCCAGTAGTATTTCAAGTCGGACTAGCGGATACTACAATGAGCAGTTCTTC
NA	TRBV7-2	NA	TRBJ1-5	CASSPSRGEMNQPQHF	TGTGCCAGCAGCCCCTCCCGTGGGGAAATGAATCAGCCCCAGCATTTT
few	TRBV19	TRBD1	TRBJ2-5	CASSPGTGQETQYF	TGTGCCAGTAGTCCGGGGACAGGCCAAGAGACCCAGTACTTC
NA	TRBV19	NA	TRBJ1-2	CASRDFAGYTF	TGTGCCAGTCGCGATTTTGCTGGCTACACCTTC
NA	TRBV6-1	TRBD2	TRBJ2-1	CATETGLAGVSEQFF	TGTGCTACTGAAACCGGACTAGCGGGAGTCAGTGAGCAGTTCTTC
NA	TRBV10-3	TRBD1	TRBJ1-1	CAISPGQGLSEAFF	TGTGCCATCAGTCCGGGACAGGGCCTCTCTGAAGCTTTCTTT
NA	TRBV7-2	NA	TRBJ2-7	CASSRRGRGNEQYF	TGTGCCAGCAGCCGGCGGGGCAGGGGGAACGAGCAGTACTTC
NA	TRBV25-1	NA	TRBJ1-6	CASKFAVVNSPLHF	TGTGCCAGCAAGTTCGCGGTAGTCAATTCACCCCTCCACTTT
NA	TRBV7-3	TRBD2	TRBJ2-1	CASSLVAGVRYNEQFF	TGTGCCAGCAGCTTGGTAGCGGGAGTACGTTACAATGAGCAGTTCTTC
NA	TRBV27	TRBD2	TRBJ2-5	CASSSPLAGEETQYF	TGTGCCAGCAGTTCCCCTCTAGCGGGGGAAGAGACCCAGTACTTC
NA	TRBV5-1	NA	TRBJ1-3	CASSPQDSLFSGNTIYF	TGCGCCAGCAGCCCCCAAGACTCTCTCTTTTCTGGAAACACCATATATTTT
NA	TRBV9	NA	TRBJ2-2	CASSAQKTGRDLDTGELFF	TGTGCCAGCAGCGCCCAAAAGACAGGACGGGACCTAGACACCGGGGAGCTGTTTTTT
NA	TRBV27	NA	TRBJ2-7	CASRSQGYEQYF	TGTGCCAGCAGGTCCCAGGGTTACGAGCAGTACTTC
NA	TRBV10-3	NA	TRBJ2-6	CAISDRMSGANVLTF	TGTGCCATCAGTGATAGGATGTCTGGGGCCAACGTCCTGACTTTC
once	TRBV6-5	NA	TRBJ1-1	CAIRTDENTEAFF	TGTGCCATCAGGACAGACGAGAACACTGAAGCTTTCTTT
few	TRBV7-3	NA	TRBJ1-1	CASSADGEGTEAFF	TGTGCCAGCAGCGCGGACGGGGAGGGAACTGAAGCTTTCTTT
once	TRBV5-6	NA	TRBJ1-2	CASSLTANYGYTF	TGTGCCAGCAGCTTAACAGCGAACTATGGCTACACCTTC
NA	TRBV7-2	TRBD2	TRBJ2-7	CASSLSSPSGIYEQYF	TGTGCCAGCAGCTTATCTAGTCCTAGCGGGATCTACGAGCAGTACTTC
once	TRBV10-3	NA	TRBJ1-2	CAITKDGGGYTF	TGTGCCATCACCAAAGACGGAGGTGGCTACACCTTC
once	TRBV28	NA	TRBJ1-2	CASSLRLWGATNGYTF	TGTGCCAGCAGCCTCCGTTTATGGGGGGCGACCAATGGCTACACCTTC
NA	TRBV27	TRBD2	TRBJ2-7	CASSRAGGPREQYF	TGTGCCAGCAGCAGAGCGGGGGGGCCTAGGGAGCAGTACTTC
NA	TRBV7-8	TRBD1	TRBJ2-1	CASSLIWQGEHNEQFF	TGTGCCAGCAGCTTAATTTGGCAGGGGGAACACAATGAGCAGTTCTTC